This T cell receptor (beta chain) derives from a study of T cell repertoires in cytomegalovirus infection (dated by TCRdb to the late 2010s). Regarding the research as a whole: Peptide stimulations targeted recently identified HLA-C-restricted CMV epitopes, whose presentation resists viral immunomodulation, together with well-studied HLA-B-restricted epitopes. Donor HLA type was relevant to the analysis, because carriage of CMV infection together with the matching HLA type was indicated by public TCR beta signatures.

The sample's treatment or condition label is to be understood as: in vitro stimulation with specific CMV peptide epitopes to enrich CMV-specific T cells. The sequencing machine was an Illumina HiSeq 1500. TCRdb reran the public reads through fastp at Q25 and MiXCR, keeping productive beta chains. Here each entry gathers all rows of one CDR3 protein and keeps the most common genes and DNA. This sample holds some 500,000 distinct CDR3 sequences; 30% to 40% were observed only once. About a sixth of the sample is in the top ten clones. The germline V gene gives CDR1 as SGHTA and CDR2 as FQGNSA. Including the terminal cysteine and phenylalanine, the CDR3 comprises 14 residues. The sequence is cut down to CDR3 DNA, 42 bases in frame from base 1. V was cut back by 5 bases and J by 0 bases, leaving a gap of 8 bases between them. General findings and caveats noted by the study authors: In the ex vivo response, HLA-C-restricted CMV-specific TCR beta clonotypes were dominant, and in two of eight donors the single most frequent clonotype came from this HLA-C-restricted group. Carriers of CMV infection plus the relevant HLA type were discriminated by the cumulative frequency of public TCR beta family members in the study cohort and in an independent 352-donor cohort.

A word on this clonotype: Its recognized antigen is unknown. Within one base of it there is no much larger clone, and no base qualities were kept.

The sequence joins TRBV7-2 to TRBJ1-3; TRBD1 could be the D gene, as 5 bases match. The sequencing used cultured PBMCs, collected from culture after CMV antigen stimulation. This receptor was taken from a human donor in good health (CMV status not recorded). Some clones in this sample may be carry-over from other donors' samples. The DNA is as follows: TGTGCCAGCAGCCAGACAGACTCTGGAAACACCATATATTTT. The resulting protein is CASSQTDSGNTIYF.